This T cell receptor beta chain was recorded in a study of shared clonotypes between healthy human individuals. V shed 8 bases and J shed 2 bases, with 12 bases lying between them. Germline CDR1 reads SNHLY; CDR2 reads FYNNEI. The CDR3 has 13 residues. Naive CD8 isolation took CD45RO-negative cells positively selected for CCR7 and excluded terminally differentiated effector memory CD45RA+ cells. Assay: immunoSEQ multiplex PCR; the TCRdb copy retains only in-frame clones and omits some. The sample includes about 820,000 clones, 80% to 95% seen only once; the top ten take 24%. The rearrangement links TRBV2 to TRBJ1-2, with a possible D match to TRBD1 (6 bases). The sample consisted of naive CD8+ T cells sorted from blood. This sequence originates from a young man in good health. The CDR3 region is CASPGQLNYGYTF. CDR3 DNA: TGTGCCAGCCCGGGACAACTCAACTATGGCTACACCTTC.